This TCR beta chain was profiled in a study of T cells expressing NK-cell markers. Study context: Just one sequenced donor of eight was HCMV-seronegative, while seven were seropositive. Whole-study results and caveats: Whether expanded NKG2C+ T cell clones were HCMV-specific remained unclear.

In regard to this clonotype: Its antigen remains unknown.

UMIs were included in TCR beta cDNA generated by 5'RACE template switching. Reprocessing the 5' RACE reads, TCRdb reports a single entry for every CDR3 protein and omits DNA. The specimen's table records 200,000 to 300,000 distinct CDR3 sequences. The CDR3 is 13 amino acids. The clonotype comes from a woman between 18 and 70 years old in good health. Sequenced sample: blood T cells: a sorted CD56 or NKG2C T cell subset, CD4+ or CD8+ T cells, or bulk PBMC T cells (not recorded which). The chain is built from TRBV12-3 or TRBV12-4 and TRBJ1-2. The CDR3 reads CASSFAGNYGYTF.